These 11 T cell receptor beta chains were sequenced from one sample in a study of T cell responses to AZD1222 COVID-19 vaccine. Sequencing used immunoSEQ multiplex PCR; TCRdb keeps in-frame clones, though not all of them. The table lists some 82,000 clones, more than 80% of them singletons. The material sequenced was peripheral blood, taken on day 0 of AZD1222 vaccination. The receptor source for this set is an adult in good health.

This chain connects TRBV29-1 to TRBJ2-2; D ambiguous. Germline assignment: CDR1 SQVTM and CDR2 ANQGSEA. The CDR3 runs 12 residues. Between the trimmed V and J ends, which lost 8 bases and 1 base, there was a span of 8 bases. CDR3 sequence: CSSTMNTGELFF. The CDR3, as DNA: TGCAGCAGTACTATGAACACCGGGGAGCTGTTTTTT.

This chain links TRBV7-2 with TRBJ1-3; D possibly corresponds to TRBD1 (5 bases). The V and J ends lost 1 base and 11 bases respectively, with 18 bases between them. The CDR3 runs to 15 residues. Germline V gene lookup returns CDR1 SGHTA and CDR2 FQGNSA. The CDR3 loop reads CASSLDGPRAGAIYF. As DNA, the CDR3 is TGTGCCAGCAGCTTAGATGGCCCCAGGGCTGGCGCCATATATTTT.

This chain connects TRBV5-8 to TRBJ1-1; D not certain. V lost 4 bases to trimming and J lost 5 bases, with 12 bases between them. The CDR3 has 13 residues. Germline V gene data show CDR1 as SGHTS and CDR2 as YDEGEE. The CDR3, as DNA: TGTGCCAGCAGCATCAAAATGGGGACTGAAGCTTTCTTT. This translates into CASSIKMGTEAFF.

The chain has TRBV6-5 and TRBJ1-6; TRBD1 is a possible D gene (6 bases). Trimming left V 6 bases short and J 6 bases short, with 12 bases between. The CDR3 spans 14 residues. Germline V lookup: CDR1 MNHEY, CDR2 SVGAGI. The CDR3 loop reads CASSQTGANSPLHF. CDR3 DNA sequence: TGTGCCAGCAGCCAGACAGGAGCTAATTCACCCCTCCACTTT.

The chain links TRBV13 to TRBJ2-7; 11 bases are shared with TRBD1. With V trimmed by 0 bases and J by 3 bases, 1 base remained unmatched. This CDR3 contains 15 residues. The V gene's germline CDR1 is PRHDT and CDR2 FYEKMQ (reference sequence). The CDR3 spells CASSLGGQGVYEQYF. CDR3 DNA: TGTGCCAGCAGCTTAGGGGGACAGGGGGTCTACGAGCAGTACTTC.

The chain combines TRBV30 with TRBJ1-4; TRBD1 might be the D (5 bases). CDR1 and CDR2 from the germline V gene are GTSNPN and SVGIG (reference sequence). Trimming took off 2 bases at V and 6 bases at J, with 16 bases between the two ends. This CDR3 contains 15 residues. DNA for the CDR3: TGTGCCTGGAGTTCCCAGGGAGTGGGGTATGAAAAACTGTTTTTT. Translated, it gives CAWSSQGVGYEKLFF. The whole variable domain, remainder taken from reference TRBV30 and TRBJ1-4, is SQTIHQWPATLVQPVGSPLSLECTVEGTSNPNLYWYRQAAGRGLQLLFYSVGIGQISSEVPQNLSASRPQDRQFILSSKKLLLSDSGFYLCAWSSQGVGYEKLFFGSGTQLSVL.

The CDR3 coding sequence is TGTGCCAGCCGTCCCCCCTATATGAACACTGAAGCTTTCTTT. Its protein is CASRPPYMNTEAFF. The rearrangement joins TRBV7-9 to TRBJ1-1; D is undetermined. The CDR3 consists of 14 residues. Germline CDR1 and CDR2: SEHNR and FQNEAQ (reference sequence). Trimming pared 8 bases from V and 0 bases from J, leaving 13 bases between.

The chain joins TRBV5-8 to TRBJ1-1; TRBD1 aligns across 7 bases. The V gene end was trimmed by 4 bases and the J gene end by 2 bases; junction bases not matched to a gene: 8. Germline V gene data show CDR1 as SGHTS and CDR2 as YDEGEE. The CDR3 length is 15 residues. The CDR3: CASSTGVGINTEAFF. In DNA form, the CDR3 reads TGTGCCAGCAGCACAGGGGTCGGAATCAACACTGAAGCTTTCTTT.

The J gene is TRBJ1-1, the V gene TRBV10-3, with a possible D match to TRBD1 (6 bases). V lost 5 bases to trimming and J lost 4 bases, with 14 bases between them. The CDR3 length is 14 residues. Germline lookup yields CDR1 ENHRY and CDR2 SYGVKD. In DNA form, the CDR3 reads TGTGCCATCAGTAACAGGGTGGAGGGCACTGAAGCTTTCTTT. Translation gives CAISNRVEGTEAFF.

The J gene is TRBJ2-1, the V gene TRBV9; D gene uncertain. Trimming removed 3 bases from V and 9 bases from J, with 7 bases in between. The CDR3 length is 11 residues. Germline values: CDR1 SGDLS, CDR2 YYNGEE. The CDR3 sequence is CASSARGEQFF. The CDR3 bases are TGTGCCAGCAGCGCCCGCGGTGAGCAGTTCTTC.

The V call is TRBV29-1, the J call TRBJ1-1; unclear D gene. Germline V gene lookup returns CDR1 SQVTM and CDR2 ANQGSEA. The V end lost 8 bases, the J end lost 1 base, and 20 bases lay between the germline ends. There are 15 residues in the CDR3. CDR3 region: CSSTAARRGNTEAFF. The DNA of the CDR3 is TGCAGCTCCACGGCCGCCCGGCGGGGGAACACTGAAGCTTTCTTT. Together with reference TRBV29-1 and TRBJ1-1, the CDR3 gives the full variable domain: SAVISQKPSRDICQRGTSLTIQCQVDSQVTMMFWYRQQPGQSLTLIATANQGSEATYESGFVIDKFPISRPNLTFSTLTVSNMSPEDSSIYLCSSTAARRGNTEAFFGQGTRLTVV.